The rows below give T cell receptor beta chains drawn from one sample of a study of molecular identifiers for immune sequencing clone quantification. TCRdb re-derived calls from the PCR reads in MiXCR, one entry per CDR3 protein. The table has more than 250,000 distinct CDR3 sequences, about a fifth seen once. Sample: naive CD8+ T cells from blood, with Jurkat cell RNA spiked in. The receptors shown here come from a human donor in good health. Some libraries in this study had Jurkat cell RNA spiked in. Each CDR3 is given with its conserved first and last residue. The D gene is left open where the match is weak. Not every row has a clone size; where given, it reads once, few, many or a size class.

v_call: TRBV7-2
j_call: TRBJ2-3
cdr3_length: 12
d_call: .
clone_size: .
cdr3_aa: CASSLAADTRYF
cdr3_nt: TGTGCCAGCAGCTTAGCCGCCGATACGCGGTATTTT

v_call: TRBV11-2
j_call: TRBJ1-2
cdr3_length: 14
d_call: .
clone_size: few
cdr3_aa: CASSQGQGYYGYTF
cdr3_nt: TGTGCCAGCAGTCAAGGGCAGGGCTACTATGGCTACACCTTC

v_call: TRBV27
j_call: TRBJ2-1
cdr3_length: 17
d_call: TRBD1
clone_size: few
cdr3_aa: CASSSWTGASTYNEQFF
cdr3_nt: TGTGCCAGCAGTTCATGGACAGGGGCTTCGACCTACAATGAGCAGTTCTTC

v_call: TRBV11-2
j_call: TRBJ2-7
cdr3_length: 13
d_call: .
clone_size: many
cdr3_aa: CASSLVPFHEQYF
cdr3_nt: TGTGCCAGCAGCTTAGTGCCGTTCCACGAGCAGTACTTC

v_call: TRBV7-9
j_call: TRBJ1-1
cdr3_length: 14
d_call: .
clone_size: many
cdr3_aa: CASRPGEPPTEAFF
cdr3_nt: TGTGCCAGCAGGCCAGGGGAACCCCCCACTGAAGCTTTCTTT

v_call: TRBV15
j_call: TRBJ2-5
cdr3_length: 15
d_call: TRBD2
clone_size: .
cdr3_aa: CATTAGPGDLETQYF
cdr3_nt: TGTGCCACCACAGCGGGGCCCGGGGATTTAGAGACCCAGTACTTC

v_call: TRBV27
j_call: TRBJ2-7
cdr3_length: 11
d_call: .
clone_size: once
cdr3_aa: CASRSWNEQYF
cdr3_nt: TGTGCCAGCAGGTCATGGAACGAGCAGTACTTC

v_call: TRBV6-6
j_call: TRBJ1-2
cdr3_length: 14
d_call: .
clone_size: many
cdr3_aa: CASSYSETAYGYTF
cdr3_nt: TGTGCCAGCAGTTACTCAGAAACAGCCTATGGCTACACCTTC

v_call: TRBV2
j_call: TRBJ1-1
cdr3_length: 12
d_call: .
clone_size: many
cdr3_aa: CASRNWNTEAFF
cdr3_nt: TGTGCCAGCAGGAATTGGAACACTGAAGCTTTCTTT

v_call: TRBV29-1
j_call: TRBJ1-1
cdr3_length: 19
d_call: .
clone_size: many
cdr3_aa: CSGAASAKGQGPWNTEAFF
cdr3_nt: TGCAGCGGGGCAGCTAGTGCCAAAGGGCAGGGGCCCTGGAACACTGAAGCTTTCTTT

v_call: TRBV4-3
j_call: TRBJ2-7
cdr3_length: 17
d_call: TRBD1
clone_size: many
cdr3_aa: CASSGLYRTGGSYEQYF
cdr3_nt: TGCGCCAGCAGCGGACTTTATAGGACAGGGGGAAGCTACGAGCAGTACTTC

v_call: TRBV11-2
j_call: TRBJ2-4
cdr3_length: 15
d_call: .
clone_size: many
cdr3_aa: CASRGPGGAKNIQYF
cdr3_nt: TGTGCCAGCAGGGGCCCTGGAGGGGCCAAAAACATTCAGTACTTC

v_call: TRBV14
j_call: TRBJ2-7
cdr3_length: 16
d_call: .
clone_size: many
cdr3_aa: CASSQSWDPLSYEQYF
cdr3_nt: TGTGCCAGCAGCCAATCCTGGGACCCCCTTTCCTACGAGCAGTACTTC

v_call: TRBV19
j_call: TRBJ2-1
cdr3_length: 13
d_call: .
clone_size: .
cdr3_aa: CASSRGAHNEHFF
cdr3_nt: TGTGCCAGTAGCCGGGGGGCACACAATGAGCACTTCTTC

v_call: TRBV5-1
j_call: TRBJ2-7
cdr3_length: 13
d_call: .
clone_size: many
cdr3_aa: CASSRVGSYEQYF
cdr3_nt: TGCGCCAGCAGCAGGGTTGGGTCCTACGAGCAGTACTTC

v_call: TRBV19
j_call: TRBJ1-3
cdr3_length: 17
d_call: .
clone_size: .
cdr3_aa: CASSMGYRDTSGNTIYF
cdr3_nt: TGTGCCAGTAGTATGGGTTACAGGGACACATCTGGAAACACCATATATTTT

v_call: TRBV6-5
j_call: TRBJ2-3
cdr3_length: 18
d_call: TRBD1
clone_size: many
cdr3_aa: CASSYSAHRDSRPDTQYF
cdr3_nt: TGTGCCAGCAGTTACTCAGCCCACCGGGACAGTCGCCCAGATACGCAGTATTTT

v_call: TRBV6-1
j_call: TRBJ2-4
cdr3_length: 17
d_call: .
clone_size: many
cdr3_aa: CASSERRAGEAKNIQYF
cdr3_nt: TGTGCCAGCAGTGAAAGGAGGGCAGGGGAGGCCAAAAACATTCAGTACTTC

v_call: TRBV12-3/TRBV12-4
j_call: TRBJ2-3
cdr3_length: 12
d_call: .
clone_size: many
cdr3_aa: CASRLGVVTQYF
cdr3_nt: TGTGCCAGCAGGTTGGGCGTTGTTACGCAGTATTTT

v_call: TRBV5-6
j_call: TRBJ2-4
cdr3_length: 17
d_call: .
clone_size: many
cdr3_aa: CASSLANLSLAKNIQYF
cdr3_nt: TGTGCCAGCAGCTTGGCCAATTTAAGCCTAGCCAAAAACATTCAGTACTTC

v_call: TRBV4-3
j_call: TRBJ1-5
cdr3_length: 15
d_call: TRBD1
clone_size: .
cdr3_aa: CASSQNTGVAQPQHF
cdr3_nt: TGCGCCAGCAGCCAAAATACAGGGGTCGCCCAGCCCCAGCATTTT

v_call: TRBV29-1
j_call: TRBJ2-2
cdr3_length: 16
d_call: TRBD1
clone_size: few
cdr3_aa: CSVEKQGVSGTGELFF
cdr3_nt: TGCAGCGTTGAAAAGCAGGGGGTATCAGGCACCGGGGAGCTGTTTTTT

v_call: TRBV7-9
j_call: TRBJ1-5
cdr3_length: 14
d_call: .
clone_size: many
cdr3_aa: CASSATYSNQPQHF
cdr3_nt: TGTGCCAGCAGCGCGACCTATAGCAATCAGCCCCAGCATTTT

v_call: TRBV12-3/TRBV12-4
j_call: TRBJ1-4
cdr3_length: 14
d_call: .
clone_size: .
cdr3_aa: CASSPTAANEKLVF
cdr3_nt: TGTGCCAGCAGTCCGACAGCTGCTAATGAAAAACTGGTTTTT

v_call: TRBV9
j_call: TRBJ2-7
cdr3_length: 14
d_call: .
clone_size: many
cdr3_aa: CASSVGGTPYEQYF
cdr3_nt: TGTGCCAGCAGCGTAGGTGGGACACCCTACGAGCAGTACTTC

v_call: TRBV14
j_call: TRBJ2-7
cdr3_length: 14
d_call: .
clone_size: .
cdr3_aa: CASSQFAGGGEQHF
cdr3_nt: TGTGCCAGCAGCCAATTCGCCGGAGGAGGAGAGCAGCACTTC

v_call: TRBV28
j_call: TRBJ2-3
cdr3_length: 14
d_call: TRBD1
clone_size: many
cdr3_aa: CASSSGQGGDTQYF
cdr3_nt: TGTGCCAGCAGTTCCGGACAGGGCGGAGATACGCAGTATTTT

v_call: TRBV4-1
j_call: TRBJ1-4
cdr3_length: 15
d_call: .
clone_size: many
cdr3_aa: CASSYRAQANEKLFF
cdr3_nt: TGCGCCAGCAGCTACCGGGCCCAGGCTAATGAAAAACTGTTTTTT

v_call: TRBV28
j_call: TRBJ2-3
cdr3_length: 18
d_call: TRBD2
clone_size: many
cdr3_aa: CASAAYSGRVERADTQYF
cdr3_nt: TGTGCCAGCGCCGCATATAGCGGGAGGGTAGAGAGGGCAGATACGCAGTATTTT

v_call: TRBV20-1
j_call: TRBJ1-3
cdr3_length: 16
d_call: .
clone_size: many
cdr3_aa: CSARGGGHGIGNTIYF
cdr3_nt: TGCAGTGCTAGAGGGGGGGGACACGGAATTGGAAACACCATATATTTT

v_call: TRBV29-1
j_call: TRBJ2-1
cdr3_length: 14
d_call: TRBD1
clone_size: many
cdr3_aa: CSVESDREYNEQFF
cdr3_nt: TGCAGCGTTGAATCGGACAGGGAATACAATGAGCAGTTCTTC

v_call: TRBV5-5
j_call: TRBJ2-7
cdr3_length: 15
d_call: .
clone_size: many
cdr3_aa: CASSAITSFGYEQYF
cdr3_nt: TGTGCCAGCAGCGCGATCACAAGCTTTGGCTACGAGCAGTACTTC

v_call: TRBV11-3
j_call: TRBJ2-3
cdr3_length: 17
d_call: TRBD2
clone_size: few
cdr3_aa: CASSPRGSGKGTDTQYF
cdr3_nt: TGTGCCAGCAGCCCCCGGGGTAGCGGGAAGGGGACAGATACGCAGTATTTT

v_call: TRBV4-3
j_call: TRBJ2-3
cdr3_length: 15
d_call: TRBD2
clone_size: .
cdr3_aa: CASSQWAGEGDTQYF
cdr3_nt: TGCGCCAGCAGCCAATGGGCGGGAGAGGGAGATACGCAGTATTTT

v_call: TRBV5-8
j_call: TRBJ2-1
cdr3_length: 12
d_call: .
clone_size: many
cdr3_aa: CASSHGTAEQFF
cdr3_nt: TGTGCCAGCAGCCACGGGACTGCTGAGCAGTTCTTC

v_call: TRBV20-1
j_call: TRBJ2-7
cdr3_length: 13
d_call: .
clone_size: many
cdr3_aa: CSAAMGLADEQYF
cdr3_nt: TGCAGTGCTGCAATGGGTCTAGCAGACGAGCAGTACTTC

v_call: TRBV12-3/TRBV12-4
j_call: TRBJ2-1
cdr3_length: 11
d_call: .
clone_size: few
cdr3_aa: CASSPGGEQFF
cdr3_nt: TGTGCCAGCAGCCCAGGAGGAGAGCAGTTCTTC

v_call: TRBV7-9
j_call: TRBJ2-7
cdr3_length: 13
d_call: .
clone_size: many
cdr3_aa: CASSLSAGYEQYF
cdr3_nt: TGTGCCAGCAGCTTATCGGCCGGGTACGAGCAGTACTTC

v_call: TRBV4-3
j_call: TRBJ2-5
cdr3_length: 17
d_call: .
clone_size: .
cdr3_aa: CVSSQVFRDSIQETQYF
cdr3_nt: TGCGTCAGCAGCCAAGTTTTCCGGGACTCTATCCAAGAGACCCAGTACTTC

v_call: TRBV5-5
j_call: TRBJ2-6
cdr3_length: 16
d_call: TRBD1
clone_size: many
cdr3_aa: CASSLNRGYGANVLTF
cdr3_nt: TGTGCCAGCAGTTTGAACAGGGGCTATGGGGCCAACGTCCTGACTTTC

v_call: TRBV2
j_call: TRBJ2-1
cdr3_length: 17
d_call: .
clone_size: many
cdr3_aa: CASSEGHRDSSYNEQFF
cdr3_nt: TGTGCCAGCAGTGAAGGACACCGGGACTCATCCTACAATGAGCAGTTCTTC

v_call: TRBV7-9
j_call: TRBJ1-1
cdr3_length: 13
d_call: TRBD1
clone_size: many
cdr3_aa: CASSDRGYTEAFF
cdr3_nt: TGTGCCAGCTCCGACAGGGGCTACACTGAAGCTTTCTTT

v_call: TRBV30
j_call: TRBJ2-1
cdr3_length: 11
d_call: .
clone_size: many
cdr3_aa: CAWSVLGFGFF
cdr3_nt: TGTGCCTGGAGTGTACTAGGGTTCGGGTTCTTC

v_call: TRBV9
j_call: TRBJ2-3
cdr3_length: 14
d_call: .
clone_size: many
cdr3_aa: CASSLATSTDTQYF
cdr3_nt: TGTGCCAGCAGCTTAGCGACTAGCACAGATACGCAGTATTTT

v_call: TRBV28
j_call: TRBJ2-7
cdr3_length: 15
d_call: .
clone_size: .
cdr3_aa: CAGSLTGALGYEQYF
cdr3_nt: TGTGCCGGCAGTTTAACTGGAGCCCTGGGGTACGAGCAGTACTTC

v_call: TRBV20-1
j_call: TRBJ2-7
cdr3_length: 14
d_call: TRBD1
clone_size: many
cdr3_aa: CSANVGQGAGEQYF
cdr3_nt: TGCAGTGCTAATGTGGGACAGGGGGCTGGCGAGCAGTACTTC

v_call: TRBV30
j_call: TRBJ2-1
cdr3_length: 14
d_call: TRBD1
clone_size: many
cdr3_aa: CAWRDRGTYNEQFF
cdr3_nt: TGTGCCTGGAGAGACAGGGGGACCTACAATGAGCAGTTCTTC

v_call: TRBV11-2
j_call: TRBJ2-3
cdr3_length: 14
d_call: TRBD2
clone_size: .
cdr3_aa: CASSSPSGGDTQYF
cdr3_nt: TGTGCCAGCAGCTCACCGAGCGGGGGAGATACGCAGTATTTT